This T cell receptor (beta chain) was sequenced for a study of CD8 T cells in Susac syndrome. V was pared by 2 bases and J by 1 base, with 9 bases of the junction left unmatched. The CDR3 runs to 20 residues. Germline V gene data show CDR1 as SGHAT and CDR2 as FQDESV (reference sequence). Peripheral blood CD8+ and CD4+ T cells were profiled by TCR beta sequencing. A quantity of roughly 0.5 to 1 ug RNA underwent reverse transcription using random hexamers. TCRdb re-called the immunoSEQ multiplex PCR reads with MiXCR, one entry per CDR3 protein. This table holds hundreds of thousands of distinct CDR3 sequences, approximately 85% found once.

Material for sequencing was CD8+ T cells from PBMCs. The origin of this receptor is a human donor with multiple sclerosis. This chain connects TRBV11-1 to TRBJ2-1; 15 bases align to TRBD2. CDR3 sequence (DNA): TGTGCCAGCAGCTTAAGGTCAGGGACTAGCGGGAGGCGGTCCTACAATGAGCAGTTCTTC. Its protein product is CASSLRSGTSGRRSYNEQFF.